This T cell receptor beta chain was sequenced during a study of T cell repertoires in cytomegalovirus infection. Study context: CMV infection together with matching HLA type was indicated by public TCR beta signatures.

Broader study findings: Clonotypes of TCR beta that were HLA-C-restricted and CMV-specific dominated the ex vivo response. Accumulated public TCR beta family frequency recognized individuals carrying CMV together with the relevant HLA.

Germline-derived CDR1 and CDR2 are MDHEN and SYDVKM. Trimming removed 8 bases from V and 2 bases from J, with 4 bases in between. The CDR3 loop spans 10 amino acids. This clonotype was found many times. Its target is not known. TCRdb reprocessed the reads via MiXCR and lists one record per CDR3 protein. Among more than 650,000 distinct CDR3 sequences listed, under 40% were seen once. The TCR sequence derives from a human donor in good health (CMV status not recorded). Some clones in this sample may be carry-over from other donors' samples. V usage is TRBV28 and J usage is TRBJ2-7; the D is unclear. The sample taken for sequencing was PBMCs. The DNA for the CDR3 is TGTGCCAGCTCCGCCTACGAGCAGTACTTC. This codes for CASSAYEQYF.